The 12 T cell receptor beta chains below were found in one sample sequenced in a study of OX40 agonist ivuxolimab in advanced cancers. Generated by immunoSEQ multiplex PCR, the TCRdb table keeps only in-frame clones and is missing some. The repertoire consists of some 100,000 clones, with 90% occurring once and the leading ten covering around 0.31%. The material sequenced was CD4+ or CD8+ T cells sorted from blood, taken in a trial of the OX40 agonist ivuxolimab. The receptors stem from an adult with an advanced solid tumor such as melanoma, head and neck, liver or kidney cancer.

The rearrangement uses TRBV7-9 and TRBJ2-3; 7 nucleotides match TRBD2. This CDR3 contains 16 residues. Per germline, CDR1 SEHNR and CDR2 FQNEAQ (reference sequence). After removal of 4 bases from V and 5 bases from J, the junction contained 12 bases not matched to a gene. CDR3 sequence: CASSSASGGSLDTQYF. CDR3 coding DNA: TGTGCCAGCAGCTCGGCTAGCGGTGGATCACTAGATACGCAGTATTTT. Full variable domain (outside the CDR3, taken from reference TRBV7-9 and TRBJ2-3): DTGVSQNPRHKITKRGQNVTFRCDPISEHNRLYWYRQTLGQGPEFLTYFQNEAQLEKSRLLSDRFSAERPKGSFSTLEIQRTEQGDSAMYLCASSSASGGSLDTQYFGPGTRLTVL.

The V call is TRBV27, the J call TRBJ1-2, with 9 bases identical to TRBD1. The ends lost 9 bases at V and 8 bases at J; junction bases unmatched: 16. CDR1 is MNHEY and CDR2 is SMNVEV in the germline V gene (reference sequence). CDR3 size: 15 residues. The CDR3 sequence: CASRARTGDLWGYTF. CDR3 nucleotides: TGTGCCAGTCGGGCCCGGACAGGGGATCTATGGGGCTACACCTTC.

The gene calls are TRBV5-5 and TRBJ2-5; D remains ambiguous. Trimming stripped 1 base from V and 4 bases from J, with 5 bases between. The CDR3 is 12 amino acids. In germline, CDR1 is SGHKS, CDR2 YYEKEE (reference sequence). Written as DNA, the CDR3 is TGTGCCAGCAGCTTGTGGCGAGAGACCCAGTACTTC. Its translation is CASSLWRETQYF.

The chain links TRBV5-1 to TRBJ2-3, with 7 bases fitting TRBD2. Trimming cost V 9 bases and J 2 bases; bases outside gene matches: 15. Germline V gives CDR1 SGHRS, CDR2 YFSETQ. The CDR3 runs to 16 residues. CDR3 nucleotide sequence: TGCGCCATCCTCCCCCCTAGCGGACCTTCCACAGATACGCAGTATTTT. As protein: CAILPPSGPSTDTQYF.

The rearrangement uses TRBV7-7 and TRBJ2-1, with D hard to call. V lost 1 base to trimming and J lost 0 bases, with 16 bases between them. CDR1 and CDR2 (germline): SSHAT, FNYEAQ (reference sequence). The CDR3 length is 18 residues. The CDR3 reads CASSLEPRTACSYNEQFF. The CDR3 region has the DNA TGTGCCAGCAGCTTAGAACCCCGAACAGCCTGCTCCTACAATGAGCAGTTCTTC.

The chain couples TRBV7-2 to TRBJ2-3; 7 bases line up with TRBD2. V was pared by 6 bases and J by 6 bases, with 3 bases of the junction left unmatched. Germline CDR1 is SGHTA and CDR2 is FQGNSA. This CDR3 has 12 residues. CDR3 in DNA: TGTGCCAGCAGTACCGGGGGGGATACGCAGTATTTT. Translating it yields CASSTGGDTQYF.

V and J are TRBV18 and TRBJ2-3, with TRBD2 matching over 15 bases. The CDR3 extends over 19 amino acids. V shed 3 bases, J shed 0 bases, and the junction held 7 bases outside the gene matches. Per the germline V gene, CDR1 is KGHSH and CDR2 is LQKENI. The CDR3 bases are TGTGCCAGCTCACCTATCTCCGGACTAGCGGGAGGGAGCACAGATACGCAGTATTTT. Translation: CASSPISGLAGGSTDTQYF.

The rearrangement uses TRBV6-1 and TRBJ2-7, with a possible D match to TRBD1 (5 bases). V was pared by 5 bases and J by 3 bases, with 17 bases between. The V gene's germline CDR1 is MNHNS and CDR2 SASEGT. The CDR3 is 15 residues long. The CDR3 DNA reads TGTGCCAGCAGTTCGGACAAGAGAGTTTACTACGAGCAGTACTTC. Its protein is CASSSDKRVYYEQYF.

About this clone: At one boundary the junction diverges from the germline segment, which might be a read error. CDR3 bases: TGTGCCAGCAGTGAAGGCGGTGGGGGCAAACAGCCCCAGCATTTT. It specifies CASSEGGGGKQPQHF. This chain joins TRBV2 and TRBJ1-5; D is possibly TRBD1 (6 bases). CDR1 is SNHLY and CDR2 is FYNNEI in the germline V gene. This CDR3 is 15 amino acids long.

The chain has TRBV4-3 and TRBJ2-5; TRBD1 matches 12 bases. Unmatched junction bases numbered 8, after V lost 4 bases and J lost 5 bases. CDR1 and CDR2 from the germline V gene are LGHNA and YSLEER. The CDR3 runs 16 residues. The CDR3 is CASSPGTGGLGETQYF. The CDR3, as DNA: TGCGCCAGCAGCCCAGGGACAGGGGGCTTGGGGGAGACCCAGTACTTC.

J is TRBJ2-5 and V is TRBV6-5; TRBD2 agrees at 8 bases. There are 15 residues in the CDR3. Germline V gene sequence: CDR1 MNHEY, CDR2 SVGAGI. Losses at the gene ends were 0 bases for V and 4 bases for J; bases not matched to a gene: 4. CDR3 sequence: CASSYSLAGLETQYF. In DNA, the CDR3 is TGTGCCAGCAGTTACTCTCTAGCGGGTCTAGAGACCCAGTACTTC.

The chain employs TRBV7-8 and TRBJ1-1; D perhaps matches TRBD1 (6 bases). This CDR3 spans 13 amino acids. Per the germline V gene, CDR1 is SGHVS and CDR2 is FQNEAQ. Trimming stripped 4 bases from V and 4 bases from J, with 10 bases between. This CDR3 reads CASSSPGVTEAFF. The CDR3 DNA reads as TGTGCCAGCAGCTCCCCAGGGGTCACTGAAGCTTTCTTT.